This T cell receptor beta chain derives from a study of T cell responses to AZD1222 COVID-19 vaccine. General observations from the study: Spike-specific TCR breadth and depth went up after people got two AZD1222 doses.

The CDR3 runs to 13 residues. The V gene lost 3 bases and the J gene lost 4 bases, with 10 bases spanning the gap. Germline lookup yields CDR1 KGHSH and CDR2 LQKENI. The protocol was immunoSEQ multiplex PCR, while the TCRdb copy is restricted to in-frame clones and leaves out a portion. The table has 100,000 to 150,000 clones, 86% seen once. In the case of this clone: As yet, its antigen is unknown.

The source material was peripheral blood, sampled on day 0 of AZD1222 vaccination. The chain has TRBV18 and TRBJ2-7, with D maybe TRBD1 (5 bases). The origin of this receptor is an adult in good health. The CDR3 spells CASSPSGSYEQYF. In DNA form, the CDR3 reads TGTGCCAGCTCACCTTCAGGGTCTTACGAGCAGTACTTC.